This record covers a single T cell receptor beta chain. Possible read error: a much larger clone is one base away. These data are taken from a study of CD8+CD57+ T cells in acquired aplastic anemia. CDR1 is DFQATT and CDR2 is SNEGSKA in the germline V gene (reference sequence). The CDR3 extends over 14 amino acids. V shed 3 bases and J 7 bases; nucleotides not matched to a gene: 5. Previously, flow cytometry had revealed CD8+CD57+ cell expansion in the patients chosen for sequencing. According to the study, genomic DNA was the template for TCR beta VDJ and CDR3 profiling. MiXCR, run by TCRdb on the reads, gives a single entry per CDR3 protein. The sample contains around 500,000 distinct CDR3 sequences, around 30% of which appear only once.

The chain links TRBV20-1 to TRBJ2-7; 14 nucleotides align to TRBD2. This TCR derives from a human donor with aplastic anemia. The material sequenced was sorted CD4+, CD8+, or CD8+CD57+ T cells (not recorded which) from PBMCs. The DNA of the CDR3 is TGCAGTGCTAGGAGACTAGCGGGGGGGGGAGAGCAGTACTTC. Residues: CSARRLAGGGEQYF.